This T cell receptor (beta chain) originates from a study of patients and donors after allogeneic stem cell transplantation. TCRdb analysed the RT-PCR reads with MiXCR anew, one entry per CDR3 protein. The sample has 800,000 to 1,000,000 distinct CDR3 sequences, roughly 18% seen once. Germline trimming cut 3 bases from V and 4 bases from J; bases unmatched to any gene: 7. The CDR3 runs 15 residues. CDR1 and CDR2 (germline): KGHSH, LQKENI. The sample holds a few counts of this clonotype. The chain recombines TRBV18 with TRBJ1-2; 8 nucleotides agree with TRBD1. The sequence derives from a human donor who was either an allogeneic HSCT recipient or a stem cell or donor lymphocyte infusion donor (not recorded which). It is not recorded whose cells these are; they may come from a transplant donor. Sequencing used blood, either unsorted or a sorted T cell fraction (not recorded which). Written as DNA, the CDR3 is TGTGCCAGCTCACCCAAAGGACAGGGCCTCTATGGCTACACCTTC. This translates into CASSPKGQGLYGYTF.